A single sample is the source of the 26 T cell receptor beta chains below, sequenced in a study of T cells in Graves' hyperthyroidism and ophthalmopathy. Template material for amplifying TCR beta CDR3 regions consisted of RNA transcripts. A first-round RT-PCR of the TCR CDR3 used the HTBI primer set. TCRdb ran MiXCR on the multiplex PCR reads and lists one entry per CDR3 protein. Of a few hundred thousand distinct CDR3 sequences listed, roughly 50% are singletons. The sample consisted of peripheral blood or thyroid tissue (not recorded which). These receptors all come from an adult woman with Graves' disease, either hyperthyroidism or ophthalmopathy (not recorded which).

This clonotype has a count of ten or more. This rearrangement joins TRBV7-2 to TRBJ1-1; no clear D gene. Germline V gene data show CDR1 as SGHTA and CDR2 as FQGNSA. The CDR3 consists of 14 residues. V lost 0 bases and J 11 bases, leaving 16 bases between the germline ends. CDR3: CASSLAGRPTGAFF. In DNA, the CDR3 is TGTGCCAGCAGCTTAGCGGGCAGGCCGACGGGGGCTTTCTTT.

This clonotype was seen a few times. CDR3: CASRLRTGSTYGYTF. The CDR3 DNA follows: TGTGCCAGCAGACTCCGGACAGGGAGCACCTATGGCTACACCTTC. The chain joins TRBV7-8 to TRBJ1-2; TRBD1 agrees at 8 bases. The CDR3 spans 15 residues. Germline V gives CDR1 SGHVS, CDR2 FQNEAQ. The J segment lost 4 bases and the V segment lost 6 bases, leaving 10 bases of the junction unmatched.

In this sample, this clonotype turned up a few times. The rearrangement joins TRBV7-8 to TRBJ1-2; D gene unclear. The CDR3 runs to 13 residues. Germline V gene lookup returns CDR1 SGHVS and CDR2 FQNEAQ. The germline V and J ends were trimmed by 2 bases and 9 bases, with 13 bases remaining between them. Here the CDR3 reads CASSLREGGRYTF. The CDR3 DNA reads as TGTGCCAGCAGCTTAAGGGAGGGTGGTCGCTACACCTTC.

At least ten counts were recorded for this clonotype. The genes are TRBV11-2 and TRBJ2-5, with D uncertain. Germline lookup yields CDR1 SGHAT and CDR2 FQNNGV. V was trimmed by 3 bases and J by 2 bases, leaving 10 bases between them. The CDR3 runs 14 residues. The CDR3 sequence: CASSLVGVQETQYF. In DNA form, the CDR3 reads TGTGCCAGCAGCTTGGTCGGCGTACAAGAGACCCAGTACTTC.

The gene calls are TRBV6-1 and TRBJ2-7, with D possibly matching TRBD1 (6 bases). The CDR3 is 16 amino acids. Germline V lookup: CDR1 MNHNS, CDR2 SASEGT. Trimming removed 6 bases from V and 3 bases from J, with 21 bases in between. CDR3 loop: CASSSTTGGVFYEQYF. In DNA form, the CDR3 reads TGTGCCAGCAGCTCAACGACAGGAGGAGTTTTCTACGAGCAGTACTTC.

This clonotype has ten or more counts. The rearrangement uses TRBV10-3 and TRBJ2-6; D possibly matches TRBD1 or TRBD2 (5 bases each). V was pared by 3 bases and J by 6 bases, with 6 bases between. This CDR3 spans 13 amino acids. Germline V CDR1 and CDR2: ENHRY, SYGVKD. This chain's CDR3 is CAISDGAANVLTF. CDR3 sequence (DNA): TGTGCCATCAGTGACGGGGCGGCCAACGTCCTGACTTTC.

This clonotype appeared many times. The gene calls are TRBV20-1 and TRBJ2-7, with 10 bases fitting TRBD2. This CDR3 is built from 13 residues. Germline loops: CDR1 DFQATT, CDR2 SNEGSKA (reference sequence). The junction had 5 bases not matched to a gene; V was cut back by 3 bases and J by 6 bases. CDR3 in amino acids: CSARLAGVFEQYF. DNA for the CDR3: TGCAGTGCTAGGCTAGCGGGAGTTTTCGAGCAGTACTTC.

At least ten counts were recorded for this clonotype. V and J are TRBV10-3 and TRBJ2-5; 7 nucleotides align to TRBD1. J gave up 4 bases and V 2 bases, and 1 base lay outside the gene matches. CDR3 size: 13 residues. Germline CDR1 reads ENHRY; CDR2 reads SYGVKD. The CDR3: CAISEEGAETQYF. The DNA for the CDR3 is TGTGCCATCAGTGAGGAGGGGGCAGAGACCCAGTACTTC.

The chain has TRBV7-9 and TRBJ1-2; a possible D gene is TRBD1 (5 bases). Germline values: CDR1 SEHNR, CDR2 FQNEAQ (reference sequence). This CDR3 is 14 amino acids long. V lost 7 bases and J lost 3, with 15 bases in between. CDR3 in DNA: TGTGCCAGCAACACCCAGACAGACCACTATGGCTACACCTTC. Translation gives CASNTQTDHYGYTF.

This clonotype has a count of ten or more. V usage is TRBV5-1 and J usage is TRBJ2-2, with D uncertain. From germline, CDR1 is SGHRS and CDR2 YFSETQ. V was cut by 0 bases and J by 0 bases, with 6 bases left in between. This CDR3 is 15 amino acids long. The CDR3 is CASSLVGTNTGELFF. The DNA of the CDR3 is TGCGCCAGCAGCTTGGTAGGGACGAACACCGGGGAGCTGTTTTTT. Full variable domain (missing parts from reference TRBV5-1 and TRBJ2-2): KAGVTQTPRYLIKTRGQQVTLSCSPISGHRSVSWYQQTPGQGLQFLFEYFSETQRNKGNFPGRFSGRQFSNSRSEMNVSTLELGDSALYLCASSLVGTNTGELFFGEGSRLTVL.

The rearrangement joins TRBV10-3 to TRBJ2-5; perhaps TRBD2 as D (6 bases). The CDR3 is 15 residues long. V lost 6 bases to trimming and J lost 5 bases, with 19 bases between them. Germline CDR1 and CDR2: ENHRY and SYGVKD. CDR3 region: CAIRTIRGGRETQYF. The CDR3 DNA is TGTGCCATCAGAACCATAAGAGGAGGGCGCGAGACCCAGTACTTC.

Written as DNA, the CDR3 is TGTGCCTCCAATAGCGGAACCTACGAGCAGTACTTC. Amino acids: CASNSGTYEQYF. This chain joins TRBV2 and TRBJ2-7; D is possibly TRBD2 (6 bases). V lost 11 bases and J lost 2, with 13 bases in between. Germline V gene sequence: CDR1 SNHLY, CDR2 FYNNEI. The CDR3 is made up of 12 amino acids. Together with reference TRBV2 and TRBJ2-7, the CDR3 gives the full variable domain: EPEVTQTPSHQVTQMGQEVILRCVPISNHLYFYWYRQILGQKVEFLVSFYNNEISEKSEIFDDQFSVERPDGSNFTLKIRSTKLEDSAMYFCASNSGTYEQYFGPGTRLTVT.

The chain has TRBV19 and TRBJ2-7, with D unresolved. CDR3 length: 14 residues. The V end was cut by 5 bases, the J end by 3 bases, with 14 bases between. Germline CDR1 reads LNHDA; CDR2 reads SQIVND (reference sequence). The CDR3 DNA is TGTGCCAGTAGTCCACACGAGCCGATCTACGAGCAGTACTTC. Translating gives CASSPHEPIYEQYF. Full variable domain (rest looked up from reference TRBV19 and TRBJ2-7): DGGITQSPKYLFRKEGQNVTLSCEQNLNHDAMYWYRQDPGQGLRLIYYSQIVNDFQKGDIAEGYSVSREKKESFPLTVTSAQKNPTAFYLCASSPHEPIYEQYFGPGTRLTVT.

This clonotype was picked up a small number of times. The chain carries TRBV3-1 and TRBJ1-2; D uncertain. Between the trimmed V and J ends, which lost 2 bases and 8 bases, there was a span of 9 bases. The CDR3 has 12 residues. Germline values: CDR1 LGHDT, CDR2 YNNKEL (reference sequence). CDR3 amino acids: CASSQPQRGYTF. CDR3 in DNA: TGTGCCAGCAGCCAACCCCAGCGCGGCTACACCTTC.

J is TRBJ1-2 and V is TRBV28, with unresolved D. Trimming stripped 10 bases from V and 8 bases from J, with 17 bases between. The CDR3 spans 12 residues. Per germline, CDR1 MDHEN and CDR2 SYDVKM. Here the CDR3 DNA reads TGTGCCAACAGCCCCGACTCCTACGGCTACACCTTC. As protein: CANSPDSYGYTF.

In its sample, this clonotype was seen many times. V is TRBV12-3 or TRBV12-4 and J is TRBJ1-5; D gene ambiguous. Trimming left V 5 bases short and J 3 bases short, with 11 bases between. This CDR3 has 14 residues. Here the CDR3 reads CASSPPWTNQPQHF. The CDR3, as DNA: TGTGCCAGCAGTCCCCCCTGGACCAATCAGCCCCAGCATTTT.

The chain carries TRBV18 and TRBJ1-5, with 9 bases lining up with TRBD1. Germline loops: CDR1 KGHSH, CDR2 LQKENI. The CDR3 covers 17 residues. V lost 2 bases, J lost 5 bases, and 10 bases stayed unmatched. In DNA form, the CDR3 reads TGTGCCAGCTCACCAAGACACGGACAGGGGCCTTATCAGCCCCAGCATTTT. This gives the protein CASSPRHGQGPYQPQHF.

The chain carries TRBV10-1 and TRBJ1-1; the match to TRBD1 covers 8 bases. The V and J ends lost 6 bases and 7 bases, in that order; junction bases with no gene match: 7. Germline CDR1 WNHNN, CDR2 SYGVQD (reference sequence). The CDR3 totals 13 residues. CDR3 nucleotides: TGCGCCAGCAGCAGAAGACAGGGGAATGAAGCTTTCTTT. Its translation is CASSRRQGNEAFF.

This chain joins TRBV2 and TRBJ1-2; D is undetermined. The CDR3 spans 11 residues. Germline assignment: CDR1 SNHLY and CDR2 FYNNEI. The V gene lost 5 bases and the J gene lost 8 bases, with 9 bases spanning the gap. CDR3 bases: TGTGCCAGCAGTACCCTCATGGGCTACACCTTC. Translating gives CASSTLMGYTF.

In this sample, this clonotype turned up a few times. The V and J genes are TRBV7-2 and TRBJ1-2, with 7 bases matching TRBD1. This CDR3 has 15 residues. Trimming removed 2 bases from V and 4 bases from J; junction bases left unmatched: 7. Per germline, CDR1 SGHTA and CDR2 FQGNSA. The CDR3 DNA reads TGTGCCAGCAGCTTAACGGGACAGAGTACCTATGGCTACACCTTC. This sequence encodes CASSLTGQSTYGYTF.

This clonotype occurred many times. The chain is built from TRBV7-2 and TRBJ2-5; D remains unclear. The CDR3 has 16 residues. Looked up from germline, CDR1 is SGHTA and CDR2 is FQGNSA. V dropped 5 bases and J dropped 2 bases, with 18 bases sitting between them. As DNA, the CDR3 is TGTGCCAGCAGCCCCAAGTCCGAAAGAGTACAAGAGACCCAGTACTTC. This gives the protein CASSPKSERVQETQYF.

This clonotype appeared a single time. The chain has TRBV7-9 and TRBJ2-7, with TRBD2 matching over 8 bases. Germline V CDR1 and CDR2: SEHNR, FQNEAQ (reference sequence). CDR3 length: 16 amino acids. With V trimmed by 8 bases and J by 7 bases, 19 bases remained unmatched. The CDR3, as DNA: TGTGCCAGCGCTCTAGCGGGCCTTAGCTCCTACAATGAGCAGTACTTC. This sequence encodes CASALAGLSSYNEQYF.

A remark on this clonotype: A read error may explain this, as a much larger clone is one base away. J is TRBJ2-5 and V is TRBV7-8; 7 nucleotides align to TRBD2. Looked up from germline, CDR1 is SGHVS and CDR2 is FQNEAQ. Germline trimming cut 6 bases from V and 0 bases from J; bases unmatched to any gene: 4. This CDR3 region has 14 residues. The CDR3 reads CASSYGRYQETQYF. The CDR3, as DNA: TGTGCCAGCAGTTACGGGAGGTACCAAGAGACCCAGTACTTC.

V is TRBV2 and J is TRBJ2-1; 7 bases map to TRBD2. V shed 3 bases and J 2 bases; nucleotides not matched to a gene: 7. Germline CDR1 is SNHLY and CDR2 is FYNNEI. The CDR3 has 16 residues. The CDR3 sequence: CASSETSRIPYNEQFF. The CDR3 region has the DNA TGTGCCAGCAGTGAGACTAGCCGCATCCCCTACAATGAGCAGTTCTTC.

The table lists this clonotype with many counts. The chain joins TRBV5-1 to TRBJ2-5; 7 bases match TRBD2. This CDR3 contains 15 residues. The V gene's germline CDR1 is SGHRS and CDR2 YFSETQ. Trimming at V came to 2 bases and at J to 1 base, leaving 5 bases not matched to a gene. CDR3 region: CASSFWREIQETQYF. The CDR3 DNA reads TGCGCCAGCAGCTTCTGGCGGGAGATCCAAGAGACCCAGTACTTC.

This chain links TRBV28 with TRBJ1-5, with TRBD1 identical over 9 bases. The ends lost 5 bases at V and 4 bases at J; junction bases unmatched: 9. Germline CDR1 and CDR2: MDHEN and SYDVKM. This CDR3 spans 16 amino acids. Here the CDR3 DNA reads TGTGCCAGCAGTCGTCGAACAGGGGGCAGGAATCAGCCCCAGCATTTT. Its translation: CASSRRTGGRNQPQHF.